This TCR beta chain was obtained from a study of blood T cell repertoires in COVID-19. Overall study context: Sample material is recorded as cDNA or gDNA derived from T cells, B-cell-depleted T cells, or PBMCs.

Data came from immunoSEQ multiplex PCR; TCRdb stores just in-frame clones and leaves some out. This sample has 200,000 to 250,000 clones, with over 75% found just once. The CDR3 runs 15 residues. V dropped 1 base and J dropped 7 bases, with 16 bases sitting between them. Germline CDR1 is LGHNA and CDR2 is YNFKEQ. The clonotype originates from a human donor in a cohort sampled during active COVID-19. The sample was peripheral blood. This chain joins TRBV4-2 and TRBJ1-1, with D unclear. CDR3 in DNA: TGTGCCAGCAGCCAAGTTTTGTGGGCAATGGGTGAAGCTTTCTTT. Its protein is CASSQVLWAMGEAFF.